These T cell receptor beta chains were read from a single sample in a study of blood T cells in healthy people across ages. From the 5' RACE reads, TCRdb called clonotypes with MiXCR, one entry per CDR3 protein. Of some 1,800,000 distinct CDR3 sequences listed, roughly 43% are singletons. Input material: blood. The origin of the receptors is a human donor in good health. Both conserved end residues are part of each CDR3. Each record gives: J gene, CDR3 length, V gene, CDR3 protein.

>TRBJ2-3|11|TRBV10-3
CAIRSSDTQYF
>TRBJ1-5|16|TRBV6-6
CASKGGMGYSNQPQHF
>TRBJ2-5|13|TRBV11-2
CASSLVSLGEQYF
>TRBJ1-6|12|TRBV6-5
CASRKGASPLHF
>NA|12|TRBV29-1
CSGTGVPYEQYF
>TRBJ1-6|19|TRBV6-5
CASSYLPGQGIEYNSPLHF
>TRBJ1-5|14|TRBV7-8
CASSLGLRAQPQHF
>TRBJ1-4|15|TRBV3-1
CTSSQVTGDGEKLFF
>TRBJ2-6|17|TRBV7-9
CASSRDRGHSGANVLTF
>TRBJ1-1|15|TRBV29-1
CSVVPGHPMNTEAFF
>NA|12|TRBV29-1
CSVEDTRDEQYF
>TRBJ2-1|16|TRBV24-1
CATSDPPGGLTDEQFF
>TRBJ2-1|13|TRBV2
CASSGTGGNEQFF
>TRBJ2-1|16|TRBV11-2
CASSLRGLPQFNEQFF
>TRBJ2-7|13|TRBV27
CASSLGRFNEQYF
>NA|15|TRBV9
CASSATSVTQETQFF
>NA|16|TRBV7-8
CASSLARTGTNYEQYF
>TRBJ2-1|15|TRBV9
CASSLTDTFGNEQFF
>TRBJ1-2|16|TRBV15
CATSRGTGTRGYGYTF
>NA|14|TRBV29-1
CSVSGTESSYEQYF
>TRBJ1-2|18|TRBV7-2
CASSTRGGGASVAYGYTF
>TRBJ2-7|11|TRBV29-1
CSVLGPYEQYF